Reported below is one T cell receptor (beta chain). Its antigen remains unidentified. The data are from a study of T cell responses to AZD1222 COVID-19 vaccine. Study results and limitations: Donors, mostly white British, included more females; clonal diversity was possibly underestimated.

The germline V gene encodes CDR1 MGHRA and CDR2 YSYEKL. The CDR3 covers 15 residues. J lost 8 bases, V lost 3 bases, and 11 bases had no gene match. Libraries were prepared by immunoSEQ multiplex PCR; TCRdb keeps only in-frame clonotypes and omits some of them. The repertoire holds about 140,000 clones, with over 80% as singletons. The chain joins TRBV4-1 to TRBJ1-2, with 8 bases that match TRBD1. Sequencing was performed on peripheral blood, taken 28 days after the second AZD1222 dose. This sequence originates from an adult who received the AZD1222 COVID-19 vaccine. Here the CDR3 reads CASSHPGQALFGYTF. CDR3 DNA sequence: TGCGCCAGCAGCCATCCGGGACAGGCTTTGTTCGGCTACACCTTC.